A single sample gave rise to the 28 T cell receptor beta chains below, sequenced in a study of spatial heterogeneity in lung cancer. TCRdb fed the 5' RACE reads into MiXCR, producing one record per CDR3 protein. The repertoire consists of fewer than 30,000 distinct CDR3 sequences, with roughly a tenth occurring once and the leading ten covering about a fifth. Time point defined: blood at routine non-recurrence follow-up after resection. Source: PBMCs, taken at follow-up. The receptors were sampled from a male donor with early-stage non-small cell lung cancer.

The J gene is TRBJ1-5, the V gene TRBV28; possibly TRBD1 for D (6 bases). Trimming shortened V by 6 bases and J by 6 bases, and 21 bases separated the two germline ends. This CDR3 comprises 16 residues. Germline CDR1 is MDHEN and CDR2 is SYDVKM. CDR3 sequence (DNA): TGTGCCAGCAGCCCCGGACAGACCGGGAATGGTCAGCCCCAGCATTTT. Residues: CASSPGQTGNGQPQHF.

This clonotype was picked up many times. The chain couples TRBV4-1 to TRBJ2-7; the match to TRBD1 covers 10 bases. This CDR3 contains 15 residues. Germline values: CDR1 MGHRA, CDR2 YSYEKL. V was pared by 4 bases and J by 2 bases, with 5 bases of the junction left unmatched. CDR3 DNA sequence: TGCGCCAGCAGCCTCGGACAGGGGGAACCCTACGAGCAGTACTTC. Translation gives CASSLGQGEPYEQYF.

This clonotype was observed a few times. The chain couples TRBV2 to TRBJ2-7, with 8 nucleotides matching TRBD1. Germline V gene lookup returns CDR1 SNHLY and CDR2 FYNNEI. After removal of 7 bases from V and 5 bases from J, the junction contained 7 bases not matched to a gene. The CDR3 is made up of 13 amino acids. The CDR3 nucleotides are TGTGCCAGCACCTCGACAGGGGCCAACGAGCAGTACTTC. Translating it yields CASTSTGANEQYF.

The chain links TRBV9 to TRBJ1-3; 7 bases line up with TRBD1. V gave up 4 bases and J gave up 2 bases; unmatched junction bases: 6. The germline CDR1 and CDR2 sequences are SGDLS and YYNGEE. The CDR3 is 15 residues long. Here the CDR3 reads CASSPRDRAGNTIYF. For the CDR3, the DNA is TGTGCCAGCAGCCCCCGAGACAGGGCTGGAAACACCATATATTTT. Full variable domain (rest looked up from reference TRBV9 and TRBJ1-3): DSGVTQTPKHLITATGQRVTLRCSPRSGDLSVYWYQQSLDQGLQFLIQYYNGEERAKGNILERFSAQQFPDLHSELNLSSLELGDSALYFCASSPRDRAGNTIYFGEGSWLTVV.

Ten or more counts support this clonotype. This chain uses TRBV2 with TRBJ2-1; either TRBD1 or TRBD2 may fit D (6 bases each). CDR3 length: 15 amino acids. Germline V CDR1 and CDR2: SNHLY, FYNNEI. Trimming removed 6 bases at V and 5 bases at J, with 17 bases between. The CDR3 spells CASRLQGGGHNEQFF. The CDR3 DNA reads TGTGCCAGCAGGCTACAGGGAGGCGGGCACAATGAGCAGTTCTTC.

Regarding this clonotype: A much larger clonotype is one base distant, so this may be a read error. The conserved final phenylalanine or tryptophan is absent from the CDR3, which likely points to a read error. This chain joins TRBV9 and TRBJ1-6; tentatively, D is TRBD1 (6 bases). The ends were cut back, 4 bases at V and 12 bases at J, with 14 bases in the middle. Germline loops: CDR1 SGDLS, CDR2 YYNGEE. CDR3 length: 13 residues. CDR3 sequence: CASSPGDNVPLHS. The CDR3 region has the DNA TGTGCCAGCAGCCCAGGGGATAATGTACCCCTCCACTCT.

A note on this clonotype: This may come from a read error, since a much larger clone is one base off. This sequence joins TRBV6-6 and TRBJ1-1; D is unresolved. The CDR3 length is 11 residues. V gave up 6 bases and J gave up 11 bases, with 13 bases separating them. Germline-derived CDR1 and CDR2 are MNHNY and SVGAGI (reference sequence). The CDR3 reads CASSLDGVAFF. The CDR3 coding sequence is TGTGCCAGCAGCCTTGACGGGGTTGCTTTCTTT.

This clonotype was counted between two and nine times. J is TRBJ2-5 and V is TRBV20-1; 8 bases match TRBD1. Germline lookup yields CDR1 DFQATT and CDR2 SNEGSKA (reference sequence). The CDR3 has 11 amino acids. J lost 10 bases, V lost 5 bases, and 6 bases had no gene match. CDR3 region: CSARQDRGQYF. The CDR3, as DNA: TGCAGTGCTCGCCAAGACAGGGGCCAGTACTTC.

The CDR3 DNA reads TGCAGCGTGCCGGGACAGGGGGCGGTAATCGAGCAGTACTTC. Its protein product is CSVPGQGAVIEQYF. The chain combines TRBV29-1 with TRBJ2-7, with 12 bases identical to TRBD1. Germline V gene sequence: CDR1 SQVTM, CDR2 ANQGSEA. After removal of 6 bases from V and 6 bases from J, the junction contained 9 bases not matched to a gene. The CDR3 covers 14 residues.

This clonotype was seen repeatedly, ten times or more. The gene calls are TRBV9 and TRBJ2-3, with D perhaps matching TRBD1 (5 bases). Germline V gene data show CDR1 as SGDLS and CDR2 as YYNGEE. CDR3 length equals 16 residues. V lost 4 bases and J 2 bases, leaving 17 bases between the germline ends. CDR3 protein: CASSPHSREPTDTQYF. CDR3 nucleotide sequence: TGTGCCAGCAGCCCCCATTCCAGGGAACCCACAGATACGCAGTATTTT.

The chain recombines TRBV4-3 with TRBJ1-6, with a tentative D call TRBD1 (5 bases). The length of the CDR3 is 16 residues. V shed 0 bases and J shed 8 bases, with 14 bases lying between them. Germline CDR1 LGHNA, CDR2 YSLEER. The CDR3 spells CASSQDFGGWDSPLHF. DNA for the CDR3: TGCGCCAGCAGCCAAGATTTCGGGGGTTGGGATTCACCCCTCCACTTT.

This chain uses TRBV7-9 with TRBJ1-5; D is unclear. This CDR3 has 12 amino acids. The V end lost 5 bases, the J end lost 9 bases, and 11 bases lay between the germline ends. Per the germline V gene, CDR1 is SEHNR and CDR2 is FQNEAQ (reference sequence). The CDR3 sequence: CASSLAGPPQHF. DNA of the CDR3: TGTGCCAGCAGCCTGGCCGGGCCGCCCCAGCATTTT.

The chain joins TRBV20-1 to TRBJ2-5; no firm D call. Trimming cost V 3 bases and J 2 bases, with 7 bases left between them. The germline CDR1 and CDR2 sequences are DFQATT and SNEGSKA (reference sequence). The CDR3 consists of 12 residues. In nucleotides, the CDR3 is TGCAGTGCTAGGCTTTTGCAAGAGACCCAGTACTTC. As protein: CSARLLQETQYF.

The chain uses TRBV20-1 and TRBJ2-1; 9 bases are shared with TRBD1. The germline V gene has CDR1 DFQATT and CDR2 SNEGSKA (reference sequence). V trimming: 4 bases; J trimming: 6 bases; junction bases outside the gene matches: 7. The CDR3 contains 14 residues. This CDR3 is CSAMSGQGINEQFF. DNA for the CDR3: TGCAGTGCTATGTCAGGACAGGGGATCAATGAGCAGTTCTTC.

The chain uses TRBV7-2 and TRBJ2-1; D gene ambiguous. V was cut by 4 bases and J by 7 bases, with 8 bases left in between. Germline CDR1 reads SGHTA; CDR2 reads FQGNSA. CDR3 length equals 12 residues. The CDR3 DNA sequence: TGTGCCAGCAGCTCGTTGGGAAATGAGCAGTTCTTC. Its protein is CASSSLGNEQFF.

This clonotype was picked up a small number of times. The chain joins TRBV6-5 to TRBJ2-3; perhaps TRBD2 as D (7 bases). Per the germline V gene, CDR1 is MNHEY and CDR2 is SVGAGI. This CDR3 comprises 14 residues. V dropped 5 bases and J dropped 6 bases, with 15 bases sitting between them. CDR3 sequence (DNA): TGTGCCAGCAGTCGCACTAGGGGGGGGGATACGCAGTATTTT. Its protein product is CASSRTRGGDTQYF.

The table lists this clonotype with many counts. The chain carries TRBV10-2 and TRBJ2-1, with D maybe TRBD2 (6 bases). The CDR3 extends over 16 amino acids. The germline gives CDR1 WSHSY, CDR2 SAAADI. The V end lost 6 bases, the J end lost 0 bases, and 15 bases lay between the germline ends. In DNA form, the CDR3 reads TGCGCCAGCAGGGAACTAGTGACTAGCTCCTACAATGAGCAGTTCTTC. Residues: CASRELVTSSYNEQFF.

There are many counts of this clonotype. V usage is TRBV29-1 and J usage is TRBJ2-7, with a tentative D call TRBD1 (6 bases). CDR3 length: 12 amino acids. Trimming took off 4 bases at V and 2 bases at J, with 9 bases between the two ends. CDR1 and CDR2 from the germline V gene are SQVTM and ANQGSEA. In DNA, the CDR3 is TGCAGCGTTGGACAGGTGACCTACGAGCAGTACTTC. This codes for CSVGQVTYEQYF.

The sample holds a few counts of this clonotype. The chain employs TRBV5-4 and TRBJ1-1; D is perhaps TRBD1 (6 bases). The length of the CDR3 is 14 residues. Looked up from germline, CDR1 is SGHNT and CDR2 is YYREEE (reference sequence). V lost 4 bases and J lost 4, with 14 bases in between. The CDR3 DNA is TGTGCCAGCAGCAAGGACAGCGGCCGCACTGAAGCTTTCTTT. Its protein is CASSKDSGRTEAFF. Variable domain in full (rest from reference TRBV5-4 and TRBJ1-1): ETGVTQSPTHLIKTRGQQVTLRCSSQSGHNTVSWYQQALGQGPQFIFQYYREEENGRGNFPPRFSGLQFPNYSSELNVNALELDDSALYLCASSKDSGRTEAFFGQGTRLTVV.

Many counts were recorded for this clonotype. The chain's CDR3 is CASSPYRLEPQHF. CDR3 nucleotide sequence: TGTGCCAGCAGCCCCTATCGACTGGAGCCCCAGCATTTT. The chain has TRBV5-6 and TRBJ1-5; D is ambiguous. V lost 4 bases, J lost 8 bases, and 13 bases lay in between. Germline loops: CDR1 SGHDT, CDR2 YYEEEE. CDR3 size: 13 residues.

A remark on this clonotype: A read error is possible here, since a much larger clone lies one base away. CDR3 protein: CVSSGTGTGAGELFF. CDR3 bases: TGTGTCAGCAGCGGGACCGGGACAGGGGCCGGGGAGCTGTTTTTT. This rearrangement joins TRBV7-9 to TRBJ2-2, with TRBD1 matching over 10 bases. From germline, CDR1 is SEHNR and CDR2 FQNEAQ (reference sequence). The length of the CDR3 is 15 residues. Drawing the rest from reference TRBV7-9 and TRBJ2-2, the complete variable domain is DTGVSQNPRHKITKRGQNVTFRCDPISEHNRLYWYRQTLGQGPEFLTYFQNEAQLEKSRLLSDRFSAERPKGSFSTLEIQRTEQGDSAMYLCVSSGTGTGAGELFFGEGSRLTVL.

This clonotype showed up many times. The chain carries TRBV3-1 and TRBJ1-1, with a tentative D call TRBD1 (6 bases). V lost 1 base, J lost 3 bases, and 9 bases lay in between. Germline-derived CDR1 and CDR2 are LGHDT and YNNKEL (reference sequence). The CDR3 is 14 residues long. CDR3 DNA: TGTGCCAGCAGCCAAGTGGCAGGGGACACTGAAGCTTTCTTT. This encodes CASSQVAGDTEAFF.

DNA for the CDR3: TGCGCCAGCAGCCAAGATAAGAATGGCAGGGTCCCCCTCCACTTT. This gives the protein CASSQDKNGRVPLHF. The chain joins TRBV4-3 to TRBJ1-6, with TRBD1 as a possible D gene (5 bases). The V gene lost 0 bases and the J gene lost 13 bases, with 16 bases spanning the gap. This CDR3 has 15 residues. In germline, CDR1 is LGHNA, CDR2 YSLEER.

At least ten counts were recorded for this clonotype. The V gene is TRBV2, the J gene TRBJ1-2; no firm D call. The V gene lost 3 bases and the J gene lost 3 bases, with 8 bases spanning the gap. Germline CDR1 SNHLY, CDR2 FYNNEI. The CDR3 has 13 amino acids. The CDR3 loop is CASSEPIDYGYTF. The CDR3 region has the DNA TGTGCCAGCAGTGAGCCGATTGACTATGGCTACACCTTC.

This clonotype appeared many times. The rearrangement joins TRBV27 to TRBJ1-5, with unresolved D. CDR1 and CDR2 (germline): MNHEY, SMNVEV (reference sequence). V lost 4 bases, J lost 11 bases, and 6 bases lay in between. This CDR3 region has 10 residues. CDR3 amino acids: CASSWTAQHF. In nucleotides, the CDR3 is TGTGCCAGCAGTTGGACGGCCCAGCATTTT.

This clonotype has ten or more counts. This rearrangement joins TRBV19 to TRBJ2-1, with a possible D match to TRBD2 (5 bases). Germline CDR1 is LNHDA and CDR2 is SQIVND (reference sequence). The CDR3 is made up of 15 amino acids. V was clipped by 1 base and J by 0 bases, with 7 bases between them. The CDR3 nucleotides are TGTGCCAGTAGTATAGTAACTAGCTCCTACAATGAGCAGTTCTTC. This codes for CASSIVTSSYNEQFF. The full variable domain, completed using reference TRBV19 and TRBJ2-1, is DGGITQSPKYLFRKEGQNVTLSCEQNLNHDAMYWYRQDPGQGLRLIYYSQIVNDFQKGDIAEGYSVSREKKESFPLTVTSAQKNPTAFYLCASSIVTSSYNEQFFGPGTRLTVL.

This clonotype was picked up many times. J is TRBJ2-7 and V is TRBV7-8; TRBD1 aligns across 7 bases. Germline CDR1 reads SGHVS; CDR2 reads FQNEAQ. V trimming: 1 base; J trimming: 2 bases; junction bases outside the gene matches: 5. CDR3 size: 15 residues. The DNA of the CDR3 is TGTGCCAGCAGCTTAGAATTTGGGACAGCCTACGAGCAGTACTTC. Translation gives CASSLEFGTAYEQYF.

This clonotype was detected a few times. CDR3 bases: TGCGCCAGCAGCCTCCAGAGGGGCCCGGAGGAGACCCAGTACTTC. Translated: CASSLQRGPEETQYF. The genes are TRBV4-3 and TRBJ2-5, with D perhaps given as TRBD1 or TRBD2 (5 bases each). CDR1 and CDR2 from the germline V gene are LGHNA and YSLEER. With 4 bases removed from V and 5 bases from J, the gap between germline ends came to 17 bases. The CDR3 has 15 amino acids.